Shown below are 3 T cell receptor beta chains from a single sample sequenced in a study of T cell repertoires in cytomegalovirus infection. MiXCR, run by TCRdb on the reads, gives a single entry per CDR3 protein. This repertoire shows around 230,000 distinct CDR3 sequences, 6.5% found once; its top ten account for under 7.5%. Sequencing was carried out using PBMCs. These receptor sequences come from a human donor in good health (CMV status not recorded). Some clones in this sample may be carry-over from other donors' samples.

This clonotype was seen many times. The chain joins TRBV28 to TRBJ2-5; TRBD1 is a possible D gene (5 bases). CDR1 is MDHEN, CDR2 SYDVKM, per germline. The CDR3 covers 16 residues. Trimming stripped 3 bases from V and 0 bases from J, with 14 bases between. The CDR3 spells CASSFSLDTYQETQYF. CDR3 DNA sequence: TGTGCCAGCAGTTTCTCTTTGGACACGTACCAAGAGACCCAGTACTTC.

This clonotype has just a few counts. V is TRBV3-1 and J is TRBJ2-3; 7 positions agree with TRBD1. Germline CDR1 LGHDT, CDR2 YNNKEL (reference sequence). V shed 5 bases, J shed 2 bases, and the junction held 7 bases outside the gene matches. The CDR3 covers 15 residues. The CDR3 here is CASSDPGQYTDTQYF. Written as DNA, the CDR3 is TGTGCCAGCAGCGACCCGGGACAGTACACAGATACGCAGTATTTT.

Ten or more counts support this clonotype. In DNA, the CDR3 is TGTGCCAGCAACCTTTTCCCCTCGGGAAAACTGTTTTTT. Protein product: CASNLFPSGKLFF. This rearrangement joins TRBV12-3 or TRBV12-4 to TRBJ1-4; D not resolved. V was cut by 7 bases and J by 10 bases, with 16 bases left in between. The CDR3 has 13 residues.